The rows below give T cell receptor beta chains drawn from one sample of a study of T cells after yellow fever vaccination. TCRdb used MiXCR to reprocess the 5' RACE reads, holding one entry per CDR3 protein. The sample contains about 340,000 distinct CDR3 sequences, approximately 12% of which appear only once. The material was CD4+ T cells sorted from PBMCs, obtained 15 days after the yellow fever booster vaccination. These receptors came from a man between 18 and 35 years old who received the YFV17D yellow fever vaccine. Each CDR3 is given with its conserved first and last residue. D genes are given only for firm matches. Not all rows give a size; the values are once, few, many and, for expanded clones, a class.

V gene,D gene,J gene,clone size,CDR3 DNA,CDR3 protein
TRBV5-4,TRBD1,TRBJ2-2,few,TGTGCCAGCAGCTTGCGACAGGGTGCCGGGGAGCTGTTTTTT,CASSLRQGAGELFF
TRBV7-2,NA,TRBJ1-2,NA,TGTGCCAGCAGCTTAGGGTTGTCCAGGGAGCACTATGGCTACACCTTC,CASSLGLSREHYGYTF
TRBV12-3/TRBV12-4,NA,TRBJ1-5,NA,TGTGCCAGCAGTTTCGGGGGGTCCCTACGGCCCCAGCATTTT,CASSFGGSLRPQHF
TRBV6-5,TRBD1,TRBJ1-1,NA,TGTGCCAGCAGCAGGGGGATCGGCCAGGAAATGAACACTGAAGCTTTCTTT,CASSRGIGQEMNTEAFF
TRBV12-3/TRBV12-4,TRBD2,TRBJ2-1,NA,TGTGCCAGCAGTTTTCGGGGGGGCCCCAGTGAGCAGTTCTTC,CASSFRGGPSEQFF
TRBV9,TRBD2,TRBJ2-3,few,TGTGCCAGCAGCGTAGGATTTGACGGGGGGGCAGATACGCAGTATTTT,CASSVGFDGGADTQYF
TRBV6-2/TRBV6-3,NA,TRBJ2-5,NA,TGTGCCAGCAGTTACCGGTACTACAGGGAGACCCAGTACTTC,CASSYRYYRETQYF
TRBV7-3,NA,TRBJ2-2,NA,TGTGCCAGCAGCTTATTACACAGTAGCGGGGAGCTGTTTTTT,CASSLLHSSGELFF
TRBV12-3/TRBV12-4,TRBD1,TRBJ1-1,few,TGTGCCAGCAGTTCCCAGGGGGTGGGAGGTACTGAAGCTTTCTTT,CASSSQGVGGTEAFF
TRBV7-9,TRBD1,TRBJ1-5,NA,TGTGCCAGCAGCTCGACAGGGCGGAATCAGCCCCAGCATTTT,CASSSTGRNQPQHF
TRBV7-2,TRBD2,TRBJ2-1,NA,TGTGCCAGCAGCGCCGGACTAGCGGGGGCCAGTGAGCAGTTCTTC,CASSAGLAGASEQFF
TRBV3-1,NA,TRBJ2-5,few,TGTGCCAGCAAGCCTGGACTGGATAGGGCCCAGTACTTC,CASKPGLDRAQYF
TRBV5-1,NA,TRBJ2-5,few,TGCGCCAGCAGCTTGGTCCAACCCCAGGAGACCCAGTACTTC,CASSLVQPQETQYF
TRBV6-5,NA,TRBJ2-5,few,TGTGCCAGCAGTTACATGCGGGGTGGAGGGACCCAGTACTTC,CASSYMRGGGTQYF
TRBV11-2,TRBD1,TRBJ1-2,few,TGTGCCAGCAGCTTAGGAGACAGGGGTGGTGGCTACACCTTC,CASSLGDRGGGYTF
TRBV19,NA,TRBJ2-7,few,TGTGCCAGTAGGAGACGGTCCGGGGGCGAGCAGTACTTC,CASRRRSGGEQYF
TRBV4-3,NA,TRBJ1-6,NA,TGCGCCAGCAGCCATTCGGACAGCGGCAATTCACCCCTCCACTTT,CASSHSDSGNSPLHF
TRBV7-2,NA,TRBJ1-6,few,TGTGCCAGCAGCTTAGACGGGTTGCGGAATTCACCCCTCCACTTT,CASSLDGLRNSPLHF
TRBV4-3,NA,TRBJ1-4,many,TGCGCCAGCAGCTCAGTCGGAGCATCTAATGAAAAACTGTTTTTT,CASSSVGASNEKLFF
TRBV4-3,NA,TRBJ1-5,NA,TGCGCCAGCAGCCAAGAGGCGGTGCATCAGCCCCAGCATTTT,CASSQEAVHQPQHF
TRBV18,NA,TRBJ2-5,few,TGTGCCAGCTCACCCGGCAGAGGGGAGACCCAGTACTTC,CASSPGRGETQYF
TRBV7-9,NA,TRBJ2-2,NA,TGTGCCAGCAGCTTAGTCTGGGGGTCCACCGGGGAGCTGTTTTTT,CASSLVWGSTGELFF
TRBV10-3,NA,TRBJ2-5,NA,TGTGCCATCCGACCGGGACAACAAGAGACCCAGTACTTC,CAIRPGQQETQYF
TRBV3-1,NA,TRBJ2-4,many,TGTGCCAGCAGCCAAAGCTTCAACAGGGTTGACATTCAGTACTTC,CASSQSFNRVDIQYF
TRBV28,NA,TRBJ2-5,few,TGTGCCAGCAGCCCAAATGGGGGGCTGGAGACCCAGTACTTC,CASSPNGGLETQYF
TRBV7-3,NA,TRBJ2-4,NA,TGTGCCAGCAGCTCCACGCCAACAACCTTGATTCAGTACTTC,CASSSTPTTLIQYF
TRBV29-1,TRBD1,TRBJ2-5,few,TGCAGCGTTGAAGATAGGACAGGGCGTTGGGAGACCCAGTACTTC,CSVEDRTGRWETQYF
TRBV10-3,NA,TRBJ1-5,few,TGTGCCATCAGTGAGAGCCAGTTCAATCAGCCCCAGCATTTT,CAISESQFNQPQHF
TRBV4-1,NA,TRBJ1-2,many,TGCGCCAGCAGCCAAGATGAGGGGGGCATATCCTATGGCTACACCTTC,CASSQDEGGISYGYTF
TRBV20-1,NA,TRBJ2-1,NA,TGCAGTGCTGACAGTTTCTTTGAGCAGTTCTTC,CSADSFFEQFF
TRBV15,NA,TRBJ1-6,many,TGTGCCACCAGCAGACTGGCGGGGGCCCCGTGGAATTCACCCCTCCACTTT,CATSRLAGAPWNSPLHF
TRBV10-1,TRBD2,TRBJ2-3,NA,TGCGCCAGCGTAAGGTCAGCGGGGGGATGCACAGATACGCAGTATTTT,CASVRSAGGCTDTQYF
TRBV3-1,NA,TRBJ1-1,few,TGTGCCAGCAGCCACCACGACAGACCGAACACTGAAGCTTTCTTT,CASSHHDRPNTEAFF
TRBV5-1,NA,TRBJ1-1,few,TGCGCCAGCAGCTTGGCCATGGAAAACACTGAAGCTTTCTTT,CASSLAMENTEAFF
TRBV6-2/TRBV6-3,NA,TRBJ2-3,few,TGTGCCAGCAGTCACAGGGTAGATACGCAGTATTTT,CASSHRVDTQYF
TRBV4-3,TRBD1,TRBJ1-5,NA,TGCGCCAGCAGCAGGGGGCCCGGCAATCAGCCCCAGCATTTT,CASSRGPGNQPQHF
TRBV5-1,NA,TRBJ2-7,few,TGCGCCAGCAGCTTGGACGGACGAAGCTCCTACGAGCAGTACTTC,CASSLDGRSSYEQYF
TRBV5-5,TRBD2,TRBJ2-1,NA,TGTGCCAGCAGTCGGACTAGCGGGGACGGTGAGCAGTTCTTC,CASSRTSGDGEQFF
TRBV20-1,TRBD2,TRBJ2-1,few,TGCAGTACCTTCTCCGAGCGGGGAGCCCTGGGGAAGCAGTTCTTC,CSTFSERGALGKQFF
TRBV29-1,NA,TRBJ1-4,NA,TGCAGCGTTGGGGACGCTGAAAAACTGTTTTTT,CSVGDAEKLFF
TRBV2,TRBD1,TRBJ2-1,NA,TGTGCCAGCAGGAATGCCCCCAGGACAGGGCGCAATGAGCAGTTCTTC,CASRNAPRTGRNEQFF
TRBV15,NA,TRBJ2-1,many,TGTGCCACCAGCAGAGATTCTTTGGGGTTCGGTACTCACAATGAGCAGTTCTTC,CATSRDSLGFGTHNEQFF
TRBV12-3/TRBV12-4,NA,TRBJ1-4,few,TGTGCCAGCAGTCTTCAGGGTCTATATGAAAAACTGTTTTTT,CASSLQGLYEKLFF